Presented here are 23 T cell receptor beta chains from one specimen sequenced in a study of CD4+ T cells in melanoma. Data came from immunoSEQ multiplex PCR; TCRdb stores just in-frame clones and leaves some out. The data contain some 150,000 clones, 85% to 95% of them singletons. These receptors were collected from a human donor with melanoma.

This clone was seen a single time. The CDR3 DNA follows: TGCGCCAGCAGCTTGGATCCTAGCGGGGGGGGCACAGATACGCAGTATTTT. As protein: CASSLDPSGGGTDTQYF. This chain connects TRBV5-1 to TRBJ2-3, with TRBD2 matching over 12 bases. This CDR3 has 17 residues. The germline CDR1 and CDR2 sequences are SGHRS and YFSETQ. V gave up 0 bases and J gave up 1 base; unmatched junction bases: 3.

The chain couples TRBV18 to TRBJ1-1; D ambiguous. V lost 5 bases, J lost 4 bases, and 17 bases lay in between. Germline assignment: CDR1 KGHSH and CDR2 LQKENI. The CDR3 has 15 amino acids. The CDR3 DNA is TGTGCCAGCTCAAAAGCAGGTGGGGTCCGCACTGAAGCTTTCTTT. This translates into CASSKAGGVRTEAFF. The variable domain in full, with the rest retrieved from reference TRBV18 and TRBJ1-1, is NAGVMQNPRHLVRRRGQEARLRCSPMKGHSHVYWYRQLPEEGLKFMVYLQKENIIDESGMPKERFSAEFPKEGPSILRIQQVVRGDSAAYFCASSKAGGVRTEAFFGQGTRLTVV.

The chain uses TRBV5-1 and TRBJ2-1, with 9 bases identical to TRBD2. Germline V gene sequence: CDR1 SGHRS, CDR2 YFSETQ. V shed 4 bases, J shed 8 bases, and the junction held 16 bases outside the gene matches. The CDR3 length is 17 residues. In DNA, the CDR3 is TGCGCCAGCAGCCCGGATTCTAGCGGGGCCGGGTTCGATGAGCAGTTCTTC. It codes for CASSPDSSGAGFDEQFF.

The chain is built from TRBV14 and TRBJ2-1; a weak D match, TRBD1 (7 bases). The CDR3 is 15 amino acids. V shed 0 bases and J shed 9 bases, with 15 bases lying between them. In germline, CDR1 is SGHDN, CDR2 FVKESK. CDR3 in amino acids: CASSQDFGGGGEQFF. DNA for the CDR3: TGTGCCAGCAGCCAAGATTTCGGAGGGGGCGGTGAGCAGTTCTTC. Complete variable domain (other parts from reference TRBV14 and TRBJ2-1): EAGVTQFPSHSVIEKGQTVTLRCDPISGHDNLYWYRRVMGKEIKFLLHFVKESKQDESGMPNNRFLAERTGGTYSTLKVQPAELEDSGVYFCASSQDFGGGGEQFFGPGTRLTVL.

Worth noting for this clone: Other DNA sequences of this sample code for an identical CDR3. The rearrangement links TRBV6-6 to TRBJ1-5; no clear D gene. CDR3 length equals 13 residues. Germline V lookup: CDR1 MNHNY, CDR2 SVGAGI (reference sequence). V dropped 2 bases and J dropped 4 bases, with 6 bases sitting between them. CDR3 region: CASSYDGNQPQHF. CDR3 in DNA: TGTGCCAGCAGTTACGACGGGAATCAGCCCCAGCATTTT.

The J gene is TRBJ1-1, the V gene TRBV2; 7 bases fit TRBD1. Germline V gives CDR1 SNHLY, CDR2 FYNNEI. The junction had 4 bases not matched to a gene; V was cut back by 6 bases and J by 9 bases. CDR3 length: 11 residues. CDR3 bases: TGTGCCAGCAGCCGGGACAGTCAAGCTTTCTTT. Translating it yields CASSRDSQAFF.

In its sample, this clone was seen a few times. The genes are TRBV27 and TRBJ2-3, with 9 nucleotides matching TRBD1. The germline V gene has CDR1 MNHEY and CDR2 SMNVEV (reference sequence). V dropped 6 bases and J dropped 5; count of bases not matched to a gene: 6. The length of the CDR3 is 14 residues. Written as DNA, the CDR3 is TGTGCCAGCAGGCTACAGGGGGCGGGAGATACGCAGTATTTT. Its translation is CASRLQGAGDTQYF.

The chain uses TRBV5-6 and TRBJ1-2; D is perhaps TRBD1 (5 bases). Germline CDR1 and CDR2: SGHDT and YYEEEE. Trimming cost V 4 bases and J 5 bases, with 15 bases left between them. The CDR3 extends over 14 amino acids. The CDR3 is CASSAPGVTYGYTF. The CDR3 coding sequence is TGTGCCAGCAGCGCCCCGGGGGTGACGTATGGCTACACCTTC.

This clone has more than one count but fewer than ten. The chain couples TRBV11-3 to TRBJ2-3, with D maybe TRBD1 (5 bases). Germline assignment: CDR1 SGHNT and CDR2 YENEEA. Deletions cut 5 bases from V and 10 bases from J, with 16 bases between. The CDR3 is 13 residues long. The chain's CDR3 is CASSPRGTGSQYF. The CDR3 nucleotides read TGTGCCAGCAGCCCAAGGGGAACGGGTTCGCAGTATTTT. The full variable domain, rest sourced from reference TRBV11-3 and TRBJ2-3, is EAGVVQSPRYKIIEKKQPVAFWCNPISGHNTLYWYLQNLGQGPELLIRYENEEAVDDSQLPKDRFSAERLKGVDSTLKIQPAELGDSAVYLCASSPRGTGSQYFGPGTRLTVL.

J is TRBJ2-7 and V is TRBV5-1; D possibly uses TRBD1 or TRBD2 (5 bases each). The germline CDR1 and CDR2 sequences are SGHRS and YFSETQ. The V and J ends lost 4 bases and 6 bases respectively, with 14 bases between them. The CDR3 length is 13 residues. CDR3 nucleotides: TGCGCCAGCAGCCTGGGACGGAATGGCGAGCAGTACTTC. This gives the protein CASSLGRNGEQYF. Looking up the rest from reference TRBV5-1 and TRBJ2-7 gives the full variable domain: KAGVTQTPRYLIKTRGQQVTLSCSPISGHRSVSWYQQTPGQGLQFLFEYFSETQRNKGNFPGRFSGRQFSNSRSEMNVSTLELGDSALYLCASSLGRNGEQYFGPGTRLTVT.

V gene TRBV5-1 combines with J gene TRBJ1-1; TRBD1 aligns across 8 bases. Germline V gives CDR1 SGHRS, CDR2 YFSETQ. After removal of 4 bases from V and 1 base from J, the junction contained 3 bases not matched to a gene. This CDR3 contains 14 residues. The CDR3 reads CASSQGAGNTEAFF. In nucleotides, the CDR3 is TGCGCCAGCAGCCAGGGGGCGGGGAACACTGAAGCTTTCTTT.

This chain links TRBV7-2 with TRBJ2-3; 13 nucleotides align to TRBD2. The ends lost 2 bases at V and 2 bases at J; junction bases unmatched: 4. CDR1 SGHTA and CDR2 FQGNSA come from the germline V gene. CDR3 size: 17 residues. Here the CDR3 reads CASSLYTSGGATDTQYF. CDR3 coding DNA: TGTGCCAGCAGCTTATACACTAGCGGGGGGGCCACAGATACGCAGTATTTT.

V and J are TRBV7-8 and TRBJ1-2, with D perhaps TRBD1 (6 bases). The CDR3 has 16 residues. V was clipped by 4 bases and J by 2 bases, with 17 bases between them. Germline assignment: CDR1 SGHVS and CDR2 FQNEAQ. The CDR3 region is CASSSRGARRNYGYTF. CDR3 nucleotide sequence: TGTGCCAGCAGCTCCCGGGGGGCCCGGAGGAACTATGGCTACACCTTC.

This chain links TRBV5-8 with TRBJ1-3; TRBD1 aligns across 8 bases. The germline CDR1 and CDR2 sequences are SGHTS and YDEGEE. The V gene end was trimmed by 0 bases and the J gene end by 0 bases; junction bases not matched to a gene: 8. This CDR3 region has 18 residues. The CDR3 here is CASSLAWQGAPSGNTIYF. The CDR3 DNA is TGTGCCAGCAGCTTGGCCTGGCAGGGGGCCCCCTCTGGAAACACCATATATTTT.

The chain is built from TRBV5-6 and TRBJ2-3; D unresolved. Trimming pared 0 bases from V and 9 bases from J, leaving 8 bases between. This CDR3 has 12 amino acids. Germline CDR1 and CDR2: SGHDT and YYEEEE. The CDR3 spells CASSLALATQYF. The DNA for the CDR3 is TGTGCCAGCAGCTTGGCCCTGGCCACGCAGTATTTT.

In DNA, the CDR3 is TGTGCCAGCAGCTTCAACAGGGGGCCAGATACGCAGTATTTT. This gives the protein CASSFNRGPDTQYF. The chain is built from TRBV7-2 and TRBJ2-3; 9 bases map to TRBD1. The CDR3 has 14 amino acids. V lost 3 bases to trimming and J lost 4 bases; unmatched junction nucleotides: 2. Germline CDR1 and CDR2: SGHTA and FQGNSA. The entire variable domain, with the rest obtained from reference TRBV7-2 and TRBJ2-3, is as follows: GAGVSQSPSNKVTEKGKDVELRCDPISGHTALYWYRQSLGQGLEFLIYFQGNSAPDKSGLPSDRFSAERTGGSVSTLTIQRTQQEDSAVYLCASSFNRGPDTQYFGPGTRLTVL.

The chain joins TRBV19 to TRBJ2-2; D assignment may be TRBD1 or TRBD2 (5 bases each). Germline CDR1 is LNHDA and CDR2 is SQIVND (reference sequence). The CDR3 covers 13 residues. Deletions cut 3 bases from V and 3 bases from J, with 5 bases between. Here the CDR3 reads CASSMGHTGELFF. The CDR3 coding sequence is TGTGCCAGTAGTATGGGACACACCGGGGAGCTGTTTTTT.

This clone occurred once. The chain carries TRBV21-1 and TRBJ1-5; the table's D call, TRBD1, has no DNA check behind it. TRBV21-1 has pseudogene status. The CDR3 spans 15 residues. This chain's CDR3 is CASISRGLMDQPQHF. The CDR3 nucleotides are TGTGCCAGCATTTCCAGGGGCCTGATGGATCAGCCCCAGCATTTT.

The chain has TRBV7-9 and TRBJ1-3; D gene uncertain. V lost 0 bases and J 3 bases, leaving 3 bases between the germline ends. The CDR3 runs to 13 residues. CDR1 is SEHNR and CDR2 is FQNEAQ in the germline V gene (reference sequence). In DNA, the CDR3 is TGTGCCAGCAGCTTAGCGGGTGGAAACACCATATATTTT. This translates into CASSLAGGNTIYF.

A single count supports this clone. The chain has TRBV20-1 and TRBJ2-1, with D tentatively TRBD1 (5 bases). Deletions cut 5 bases from V and 5 bases from J, with 7 bases between. Germline lookup yields CDR1 DFQATT and CDR2 SNEGSKA (reference sequence). This CDR3 has 11 amino acids. The CDR3 bases are TGCAGTGCTCAGGGCCACAATGAGCAGTTCTTC. Protein product: CSAQGHNEQFF.

The chain recombines TRBV6-5 with TRBJ1-2; TRBD1 is a possible D gene (5 bases). CDR3 length: 10 residues. CDR1 and CDR2 from the germline V gene are MNHEY and SVGAGI. The V and J ends lost 8 bases and 8 bases respectively, with 9 bases between them. CDR3 region: CASRGVGYTF. In DNA form, the CDR3 reads TGTGCCAGCCGGGGGGTCGGCTACACCTTC.

The chain recombines TRBV11-2 with TRBJ2-3, with 8 bases matching TRBD1. CDR1 SGHAT and CDR2 FQNNGV come from the germline V gene. V trimming: 7 bases; J trimming: 4 bases; junction bases outside the gene matches: 7. The CDR3 runs 14 residues. The CDR3 loop reads CASISTTGADTQYF. CDR3 bases: TGTGCCAGCATCTCTACGACAGGGGCAGATACGCAGTATTTT.

The chain couples TRBV2 to TRBJ1-6, with TRBD1 as a possible D gene (5 bases). Per germline, CDR1 SNHLY and CDR2 FYNNEI. The CDR3 contains 16 residues. V was clipped by 5 bases and J by 7 bases, with 18 bases between them. CDR3: CASSPWGPGRNSPLHF. Written as DNA, the CDR3 is TGTGCCAGCAGTCCCTGGGGACCCGGTAGGAATTCACCCCTCCACTTT.